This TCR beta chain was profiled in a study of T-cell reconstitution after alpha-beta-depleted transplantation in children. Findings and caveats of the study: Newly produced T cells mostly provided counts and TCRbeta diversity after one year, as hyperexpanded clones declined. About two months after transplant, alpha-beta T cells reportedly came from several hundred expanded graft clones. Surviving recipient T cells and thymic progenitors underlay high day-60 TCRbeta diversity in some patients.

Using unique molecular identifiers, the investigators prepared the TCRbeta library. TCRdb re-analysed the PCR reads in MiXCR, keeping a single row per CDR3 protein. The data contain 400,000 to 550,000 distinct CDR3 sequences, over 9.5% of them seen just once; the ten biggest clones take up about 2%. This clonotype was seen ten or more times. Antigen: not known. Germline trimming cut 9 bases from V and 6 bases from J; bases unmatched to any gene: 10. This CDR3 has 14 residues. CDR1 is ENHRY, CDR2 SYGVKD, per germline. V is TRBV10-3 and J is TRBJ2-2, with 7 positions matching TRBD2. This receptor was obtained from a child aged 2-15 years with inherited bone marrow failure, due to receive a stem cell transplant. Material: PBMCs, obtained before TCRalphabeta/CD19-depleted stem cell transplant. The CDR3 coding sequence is TGTGCCATACATGGCGGGAGTAATCCCGGGGAGCTGTTTTTT. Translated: CAIHGGSNPGELFF.